This TCR beta chain originates from a study of graft-versus-host responses after intestinal transplantation. Study-level information: Transplants given to recipients were multivisceral, liver-intestinal, or isolated intestinal.

Germline CDR1 and CDR2: ENHRY and SYGVKD. CDR3 length: 13 amino acids. The junction had 3 bases not matched to a gene; V was cut back by 8 bases and J by 1 base. Study results and limitations: Early declines in HvG clones that occurred post-transplant were associated with peak circulating GvH clone levels.

On this clone: Its specificity is not known.

Libraries were prepared by immunoSEQ multiplex PCR; TCRdb keeps only in-frame clonotypes and omits some of them. The table records 300 to 450 clones, about 90% of them present only once. The chain has TRBV10-3 and TRBJ2-3; 7 nucleotides agree with TRBD2. The sequencing here drew on PBMCs, taken 4 to 5 days after intestinal transplant. The receptor was isolated from a human patient who received an intestinal transplant, so some T cells may come from the graft donor. The CDR3 sequence is CAIGTTRTDTQYF. DNA of the CDR3: TGTGCCATCGGGACTACTCGCACAGATACGCAGTATTTT.